This T cell receptor beta chain came from a study of human T cells and chemical hapten exposure. The CDR3 sequence is 14 residues long. V lost 6 bases to trimming and J lost 8 bases, with 16 bases between them. Germline values: CDR1 SNHLY, CDR2 FYNNEI. This clonotype has at least ten counts. Its antigen is not known. Individual cDNA molecules (in the library) carried attached unique molecular identifiers. TCRdb itself ran the RACE reads through MiXCR, one entry per CDR3 protein. The sample has fewer than 85,000 distinct CDR3 sequences; over 8.5% are singletons. General study results and limits: The number of TCRs over 1 in 1000 frequency stayed unchanged after DPC.

Time point: healthy volunteer bleed at 6 weeks. Extraction of total RNA was performed on unfractionated whole blood. The clonotype originates from a male donor in good health. Some clones in this sample may be carry-over from other donors' samples. The sequenced sample was whole blood. The genes are TRBV2 and TRBJ1-4, with D tentatively TRBD1 (6 bases). CDR3 bases: TGTGCCAGCAGCCAACAGGGAATAGGAGAAAAACTGTTTTTT. It encodes CASSQQGIGEKLFF.